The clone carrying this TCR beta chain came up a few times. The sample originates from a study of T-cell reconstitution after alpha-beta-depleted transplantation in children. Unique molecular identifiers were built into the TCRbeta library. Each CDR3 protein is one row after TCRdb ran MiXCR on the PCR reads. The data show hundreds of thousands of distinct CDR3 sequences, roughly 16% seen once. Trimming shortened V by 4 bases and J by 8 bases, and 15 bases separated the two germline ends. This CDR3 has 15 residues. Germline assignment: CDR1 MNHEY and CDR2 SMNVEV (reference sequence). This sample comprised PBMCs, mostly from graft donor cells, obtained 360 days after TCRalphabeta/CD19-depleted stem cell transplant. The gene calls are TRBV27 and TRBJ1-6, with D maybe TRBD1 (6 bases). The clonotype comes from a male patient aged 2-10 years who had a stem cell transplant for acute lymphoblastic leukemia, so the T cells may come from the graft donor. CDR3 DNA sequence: TGTGCCAGCAGTTCCCCACAGGGTGGGGATTCACCCCTCCACTTT. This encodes CASSSPQGGDSPLHF.